This T cell receptor beta chain was recorded in a study of response to subunit inactivated influenza vaccine. This clonotype was detected only a few times. In TCRdb, the RT-PCR reads were re-called with MiXCR into one record per CDR3 protein. This table holds roughly 500,000 distinct CDR3 sequences, 16% found once. This CDR3 spans 15 amino acids. V gave up 2 bases and J gave up 2 bases, with 12 bases separating them. The germline gives CDR1 LNHNV, CDR2 YYDKDF (reference sequence). The receptor's source is a man between 50 and 75 years old who received an inactivated influenza vaccine. Sequences were derived from CD4+ T cells sorted from PBMCs, sampled roughly 24 months after vaccination. V gene TRBV15 combines with J gene TRBJ1-1; weak D call: TRBD1 (5 bases). CDR3 DNA sequence: TGTGCCACCAGCAGATGGGACGGGTTAAACACTGAAGCTTTCTTT. Amino acid sequence: CATSRWDGLNTEAFF.